What follows is one T cell receptor (beta chain) and its context. The sample is drawn from a study of T cell responses to AZD1222 COVID-19 vaccine. Study at large: Second-dose groups at about 4 or about 12 weeks were pooled.

The data were produced by immunoSEQ multiplex PCR, yet TCRdb's version contains in-frame clones alone and is incomplete. This sample has 84,000 or so clones, with about 85% found just once. This CDR3 has 15 amino acids. V lost 8 bases and J lost 0, with 17 bases in between. Germline-derived CDR1 and CDR2 are MNHNY and SVGAGI (reference sequence). The sample was peripheral blood, taken on day 0 of AZD1222 vaccination. The source of this sequence is an adult in good health. This rearrangement joins TRBV6-6 to TRBJ2-7, with D hard to call. The CDR3 DNA reads as TGTGCCAGCCGCTACTCAGCAAGCAGCTCCTACGAGCAGTACTTC. It yields the protein CASRYSASSSYEQYF.